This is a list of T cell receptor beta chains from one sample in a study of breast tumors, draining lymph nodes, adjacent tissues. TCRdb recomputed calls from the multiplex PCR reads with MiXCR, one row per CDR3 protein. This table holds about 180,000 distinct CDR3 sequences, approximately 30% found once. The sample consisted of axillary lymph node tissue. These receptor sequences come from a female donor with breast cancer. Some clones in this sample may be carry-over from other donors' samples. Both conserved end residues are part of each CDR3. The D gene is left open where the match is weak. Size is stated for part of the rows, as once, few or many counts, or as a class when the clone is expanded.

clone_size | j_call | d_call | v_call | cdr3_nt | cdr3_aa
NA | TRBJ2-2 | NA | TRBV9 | TGTGCCAGCAGCGTAGGGGTCCTGGAGACCGGGGAGCTGTTTTTT | CASSVGVLETGELFF
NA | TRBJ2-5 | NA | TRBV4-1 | TGCGCCAGCAGGCAAGATGGGGGCCACCCGCAAGAGACCCAGTACTTC | CASRQDGGHPQETQYF
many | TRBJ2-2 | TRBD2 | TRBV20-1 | TGCAGTGCTAGAGTCAGCCTGAGGGAGGGAGACCCGAACACCGGGGAGCTGTTTTTT | CSARVSLREGDPNTGELFF
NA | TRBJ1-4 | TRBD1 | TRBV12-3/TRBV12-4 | TGTGCCAGCAGGCAAGACAGGGGAGTGAACGAAAAACTGTTTTTT | CASRQDRGVNEKLFF
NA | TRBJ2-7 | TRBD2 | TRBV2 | TGTGCCAGCAGTGCCTTACGGACTAGCGGGACAGGGCCCTCCTACGAGCAGTACTTC | CASSALRTSGTGPSYEQYF
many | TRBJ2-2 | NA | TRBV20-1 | TGCAGTGCTCGCGCACCCGGGGAGCTGTTTTTT | CSARAPGELFF
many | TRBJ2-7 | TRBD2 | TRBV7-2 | TGTGCCAGCAGCTTAGTCGGCGGGAGTGGGAACGAGCAGTACTTC | CASSLVGGSGNEQYF
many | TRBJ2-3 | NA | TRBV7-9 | TGTGCCAGCAGAGCCTTAGCAGATACGCAGTATTTT | CASRALADTQYF
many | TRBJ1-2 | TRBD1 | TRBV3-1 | TGTGCCAGCGGGGATGAAGGGGGCATCTATGGCTACACCTTC | CASGDEGGIYGYTF
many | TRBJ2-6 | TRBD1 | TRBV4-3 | TGCGCCAGCAGCCAAGTGTCCCCCAGGGGGAGTGGGGCCAACGTCCTGACTTTC | CASSQVSPRGSGANVLTF
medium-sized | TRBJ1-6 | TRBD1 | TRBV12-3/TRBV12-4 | TGTGCCAGCAGTTTAAAGGGGGCGAATTCACCCCTCCACTTT | CASSLKGANSPLHF
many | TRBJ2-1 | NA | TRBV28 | TGTGCCATCGCCCTGGTGGACGCGTACAATGAGCAGTTCTTC | CAIALVDAYNEQFF
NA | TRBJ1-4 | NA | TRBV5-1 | TGCGTCAGCAGCCCCTACAGTGCAACTAATGAAAAACTGTCTTTT | CVSSPYSATNEKLSF
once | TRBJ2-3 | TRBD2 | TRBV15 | TGTGCCACCAGCAGAGGGGGACTAGCGGGACGGGATACGCAGTATTTT | CATSRGGLAGRDTQYF
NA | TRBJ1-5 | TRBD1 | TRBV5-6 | TGTGCCAGCGGACAGGCTAATTCACCCCAGCATTTT | CASGQANSPQHF
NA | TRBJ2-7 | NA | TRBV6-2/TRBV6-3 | TGTGCCAGCAGTTACGGGATTACCTACGAGCAGTACTTC | CASSYGITYEQYF
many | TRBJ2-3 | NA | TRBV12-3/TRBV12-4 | TGTGCCAGCAGTTTAGTGCTTGGAACGCAGTATTTT | CASSLVLGTQYF
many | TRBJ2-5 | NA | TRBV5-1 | TGCGCCAGCGGTTCAGGGGAGGGGTTCGGAGAGACCCAGTACTTC | CASGSGEGFGETQYF
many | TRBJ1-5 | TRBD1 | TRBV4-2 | TGTGCCAGCAGCCATGTGGACAGGGGAGATCAGCCCCAGCATTTT | CASSHVDRGDQPQHF
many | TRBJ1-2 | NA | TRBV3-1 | TGTGCCAGCAGCCCACAAGGGACGGGTGGCTACACCTTC | CASSPQGTGGYTF
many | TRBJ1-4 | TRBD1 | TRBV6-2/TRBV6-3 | TGTGCCAGCAGTACCGGGACAGGGCATGAAAAACTGTTTTTT | CASSTGTGHEKLFF
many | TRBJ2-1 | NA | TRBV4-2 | TGTGCCAGCAGCCACCCCGCTGATTCGGTAGTCAATGAGCAGTTCTTC | CASSHPADSVVNEQFF
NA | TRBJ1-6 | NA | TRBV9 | TGTGCCAGCAGCCTCAAACAGGGAGATTCACCCCCCCACTTT | CASSLKQGDSPPHF
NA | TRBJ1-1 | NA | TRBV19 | TGTGCCAGTACCCCGCGCAGGGGCTCAAACACTGAAGCTTTCTTT | CASTPRRGSNTEAFF
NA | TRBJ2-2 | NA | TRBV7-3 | TGTGCCAGCAGCGTACGGGGGCAAGCCGGGGAGCTGTTTTTT | CASSVRGQAGELFF
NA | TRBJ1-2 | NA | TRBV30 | TGTGCCTGGAGTGTACAGGGTTTGTATGGCTACACCTTC | CAWSVQGLYGYTF
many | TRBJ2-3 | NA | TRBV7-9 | TGTGCCAGCACGGAGGGCCTGGCAGATACGCAGTATTTT | CASTEGLADTQYF
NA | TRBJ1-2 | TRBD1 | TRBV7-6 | TGTGCCATCCGGGACAGGGTCGGCTACGGCTACACCTTC | CAIRDRVGYGYTF
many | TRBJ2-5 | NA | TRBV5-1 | TGCGCCAGCAGCATCAATGTCGGGCAAGAGACCCAGTACTTC | CASSINVGQETQYF
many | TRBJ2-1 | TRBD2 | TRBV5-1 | TGCGCCAGCAGCTTGGCCGGGGGGGGGTATGAGCAGTTCTTC | CASSLAGGGYEQFF
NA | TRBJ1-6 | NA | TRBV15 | TGTGCCACCAGCAGAGATTACGCCCGGGACCGTCTTAATTCACCCCTCCACTTC | CATSRDYARDRLNSPLHF
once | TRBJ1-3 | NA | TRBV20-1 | TGCAGTGCTAGGGTCGTGGTTAGCGGGAGAAACACCATATATTTT | CSARVVVSGRNTIYF
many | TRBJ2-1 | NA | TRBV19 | TGTGCCAGTAGTAGTAGGACAGGTGGAGGGGATGAGCAGTTCTTC | CASSSRTGGGDEQFF
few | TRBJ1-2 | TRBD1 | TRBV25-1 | TGTGCCAGCAGTGACTGGACAGGGGACGGCTACACCTTC | CASSDWTGDGYTF
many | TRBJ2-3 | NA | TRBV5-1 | TGCGCCAGCAGCTTGGACCTCACTTTCACAGATACGCAGTATTTT | CASSLDLTFTDTQYF
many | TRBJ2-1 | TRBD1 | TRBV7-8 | TGTGCCAGCAGCTACCTACAGGGGATTGAGCAGTTCTTC | CASSYLQGIEQFF
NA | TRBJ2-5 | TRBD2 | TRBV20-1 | TGCAGTGCTAGACAGGGGACTAGCGGGGGGATTCAAGAGACCCAGTACTTC | CSARQGTSGGIQETQYF
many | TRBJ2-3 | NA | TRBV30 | TGTGCCTGGAAGACGGTCATAGATACGCAGTATTTT | CAWKTVIDTQYF
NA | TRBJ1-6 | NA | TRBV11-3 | TGTGCCAGCAGCTTAGTGAGGGATACTAGGGATACTATTTATAATTCACCCCTCCACTTT | CASSLVRDTRDTIYNSPLHF
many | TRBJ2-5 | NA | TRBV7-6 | TGTGCCAGCAGCCCCAGCACCCGGAAGACCCAGTACTTC | CASSPSTRKTQYF
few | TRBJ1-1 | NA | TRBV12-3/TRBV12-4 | TGTGCCAGCAGTTATCTAGGACAGTACACTGAAGCTTTCTTT | CASSYLGQYTEAFF
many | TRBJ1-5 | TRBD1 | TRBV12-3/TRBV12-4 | TGTGCCAGTCGGGGACAGGGCAATCAGCCCCAGCATTTT | CASRGQGNQPQHF
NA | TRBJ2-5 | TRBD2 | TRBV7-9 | TGTGCCAGCAGCCTGATGACTAGCGGGGGGACCCAAGAGACCCAGTACTTC | CASSLMTSGGTQETQYF
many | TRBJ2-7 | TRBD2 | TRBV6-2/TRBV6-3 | TGTGCCAGCAGCCCTGAGAGACCCGGGACTACCTCTTACGAGCAGTACTTC | CASSPERPGTTSYEQYF
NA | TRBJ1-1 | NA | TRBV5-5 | TGTGCCAGCAGCCGGAGGGGGGCCATAACGAACACTGAAGCTTTCTTT | CASSRRGAITNTEAFF
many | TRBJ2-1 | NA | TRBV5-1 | TGCGCCAGCAGCTACCGGGACTCCTCCCACGAGCAGTTCTTC | CASSYRDSSHEQFF
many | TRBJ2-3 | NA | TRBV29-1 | TGCAGCGTTCGGGCTTCGGTTGGACAAGATACGCAGTATTTT | CSVRASVGQDTQYF
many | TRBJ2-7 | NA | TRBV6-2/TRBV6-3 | TGTGCCAGCAGTGGAGACGGGGGCTACGAGCAGTACTTC | CASSGDGGYEQYF
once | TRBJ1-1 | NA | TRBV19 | TGTGCCACTCAAGGGCGGGGCAACACTGGAGCTTTCTTT | CATQGRGNTGAFF
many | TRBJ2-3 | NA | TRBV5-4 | TGTGCCAGCAGCTTGGAACCCATGGGGGATACGCAGTATTTT | CASSLEPMGDTQYF
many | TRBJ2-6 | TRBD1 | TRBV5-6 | TGTGCCAGCAGCTTCGGGACAGCTAGGGCATGGAGCTCTGGGGCCAACGTCCTGACTTTC | CASSFGTARAWSSGANVLTF
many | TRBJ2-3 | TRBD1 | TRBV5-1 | TGCGCCAGCAGCTTGGAGGTCAGGGGGCAAGATACGCAGTATTTT | CASSLEVRGQDTQYF
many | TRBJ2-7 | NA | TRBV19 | TGTGCCAGTAGTTTCATCGATAACAGAGCCGAGCAGTACTTC | CASSFIDNRAEQYF